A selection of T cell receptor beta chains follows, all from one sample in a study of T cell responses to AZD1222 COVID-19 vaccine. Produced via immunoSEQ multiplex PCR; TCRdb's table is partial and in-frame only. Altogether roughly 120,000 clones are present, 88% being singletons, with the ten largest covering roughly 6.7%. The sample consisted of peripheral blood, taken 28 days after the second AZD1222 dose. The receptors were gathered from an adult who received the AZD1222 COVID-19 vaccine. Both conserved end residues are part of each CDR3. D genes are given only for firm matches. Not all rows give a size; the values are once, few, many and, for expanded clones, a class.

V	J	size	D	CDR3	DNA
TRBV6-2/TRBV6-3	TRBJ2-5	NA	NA	CASSSRGGRETQYF	TGTGCCAGCAGCTCTAGGGGGGGCCGGGAGACCCAGTACTTC
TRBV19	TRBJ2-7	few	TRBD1	CASSTRDSYEQYF	TGTGCCAGTAGTACCCGGGACAGCTACGAGCAGTACTTC
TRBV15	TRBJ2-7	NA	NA	CATSSTGQSYEQYF	TGTGCCACCAGCTCGACGGGACAATCCTACGAGCAGTACTTC
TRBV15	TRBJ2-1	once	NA	CATSRDLHQWIPGNEQFF	TGTGCCACCAGCAGAGATCTCCATCAGTGGATCCCTGGTAATGAGCAGTTCTTC
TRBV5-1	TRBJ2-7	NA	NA	CASSFYGDGEQYF	TGCGCCAGCAGCTTTTACGGGGACGGCGAGCAGTACTTC
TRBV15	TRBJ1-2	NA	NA	CATSRDLGDYGYTF	TGTGCCACCAGCAGAGATCTGGGGGACTATGGCTACACCTTC
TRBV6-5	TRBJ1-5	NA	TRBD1	CASSYGTGLNQPQHF	TGTGCCAGCAGTTACGGGACAGGCCTCAATCAGCCCCAGCATTTT
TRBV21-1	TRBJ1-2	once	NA	CASSPHRTGGSYGYTF	TGTGCCAGCAGCCCGCACCGGACAGGGGGAAGCTATGGCTACACCTTC
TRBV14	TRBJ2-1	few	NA	CASSGLAVLQFF	TGTGCCAGCAGCGGCCTTGCGGTGCTACAGTTCTTC
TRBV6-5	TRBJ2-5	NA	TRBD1	CASSPRSTGSETQYF	TGTGCCAGCAGTCCACGCTCGACAGGGTCTGAGACCCAGTACTTC